The rows below give T cell receptor beta chains drawn from one sample of a study of blood T cell repertoires in COVID-19. Sequenced by immunoSEQ multiplex PCR; TCRdb stores in-frame clones only, minus some. This table holds 55,000 to 80,000 clones, 75% to 90% found once. The sample taken for sequencing was peripheral blood. These receptors all stem from a man aged 45-65 years with acute or convalescent COVID-19. The CDR3 runs from the conserved cysteine through the conserved F or W. The D gene is left open where the match is weak. Clone size, where shown, is once, few, many, or a class for clones that have expanded.

.,.,TRBJ1-2,TRBV5-1,CASSPGQPGGGFRGYTF,TGCGCCAGCAGCCCAGGACAGCCCGGGGGGGGGTTTCGTGGCTACACCTTC
.,TRBD1,TRBJ1-1,TRBV29-1,CSVGQLNTEAFF,TGCAGCGTGGGACAGTTAAACACTGAAGCTTTCTTT
.,.,TRBJ1-5,TRBV6-5,CASTISGMGQPQHF,TGTGCCAGCACCATCTCAGGGATGGGTCAGCCCCAGCATTTT
once,.,TRBJ2-3,TRBV18,CASSLSQGTDTQYF,TGTGCCAGCTCACTATCGCAGGGCACAGATACGCAGTATTTT
.,.,TRBJ2-5,TRBV18,CASSRGQETQYF,TGTGCCAGCTCACGGGGGCAGGAGACCCAGTACTTC
.,.,TRBJ2-1,TRBV11-2,CASSLLRGYSNEQFF,TGTGCCAGCAGCTTGTTACGCGGGTACTCAAATGAGCAGTTCTTC
.,TRBD2,TRBJ2-3,TRBV3-1/TRBV3-2,CASSPAGLAGSSTDTQYF,TGTGCCAGCAGCCCAGCGGGACTAGCGGGATCTTCCACAGATACGCAGTATTTT
.,.,TRBJ1-1,TRBV4-2,CASSQEPGGAAAF,TGTGCCAGCAGCCAAGAGCCCGGGGGGGCCGCCGCGTTT
once,.,TRBJ2-1,TRBV6-2/TRBV6-3,CASSPQPGVAEISSYNEQFF,TGTGCCAGCAGCCCCCAACCCGGGGTAGCGGAGATAAGCTCCTACAATGAGCAGTTCTTC
.,TRBD1,TRBJ1-6,TRBV28,CASSLGQGVSPLHF,TGTGCCAGCAGCCTTGGACAGGGAGTGTCACCCCTCCACTTT
.,TRBD2,TRBJ2-1,TRBV24-1,CATSDGTSGSYEQFF,TGTGCCACCAGTGACGGGACTAGCGGGAGCTATGAGCAGTTCTTC
.,TRBD1,TRBJ2-1,TRBV3-1/TRBV3-2,CASSQDGGQYNEQFF,TGTGCCAGCAGCCAAGATGGGGGACAGTACAATGAGCAGTTCTTC
.,.,TRBJ1-2,TRBV19,CASSTTGPSSYGYTF,TGTGCCAGTAGTACGACAGGCCCCTCGAGCTATGGCTACACCTTC
.,.,TRBJ1-1,TRBV30,CAWSVREAFF,TGTGCCTGGAGTGTCCGTGAAGCTTTCTTT
.,.,TRBJ2-5,TRBV4-2,CASSQDRAVQETQYF,TGTGCCAGCAGCCAAGACAGGGCCGTACAAGAGACCCAGTACTTC
.,TRBD2,TRBJ2-5,TRBV7-2,CASSLNSGRETQYF,TGTGCCAGCAGCTTAAATAGCGGGAGAGAGACCCAGTACTTC
once,TRBD1,TRBJ1-4,TRBV6-5,CASSLQGRNEKLFF,TGTGCCAGCAGTTTACAGGGGAGGAATGAAAAACTGTTTTTT
.,TRBD1,TRBJ2-2,TRBV28,CASSLPAGGANTGELFF,TGTGCCAGCAGTTTACCCGCAGGGGGTGCGAACACCGGGGAGCTGTTTTTT